The T cell receptor beta chain described here comes from a study of post-analysis software for immune sequencing data. This CDR3 contains 13 residues. For this clonotype: Its antigen is unknown.

Overall study findings and caveats: The study found TRBV5-6, TRBV5-1 and TRBV20-1 among five or six TRBV segments more frequent in patients than controls.

Researchers reported that TCR beta cDNA libraries carried unique molecular identifiers. Each CDR3 protein gets one entry after TCRdb re-called the PCR reads with MiXCR. There are roughly 430,000 distinct CDR3 sequences in the sample; 30% to 45% occur only once, and about 7.6% lies in the top ten. The TCR was taken from a girl under 10 years old with multiple sclerosis. The chain links TRBV21-1 to TRBJ2-7; the D call in the table, TRBD1, was not verified against the DNA. TRBV21-1 is a pseudogene segment. Sequencing was carried out using blood. CDR3 in amino acids: CASSKDGGETRYF. The CDR3 DNA reads TGTGCCAGCAGCAAAGACGGGGGGGAGACCCGGTACTTC.